This TCR beta chain originates from a study of identical twins. Points from the study as a whole: The abundant beta clonotypes from cord blood had fewer insertions, and memory repertoires had none of this. Low generation-probability sequences were in excess among twin-shared out-of-frame alpha sequences.

As for this clonotype: Its antigen is unknown.

TCRdb reanalysed the 5' RACE reads using MiXCR and keeps one entry per CDR3 protein. The sample has roughly 540,000 distinct CDR3 sequences, approximately 22% seen once. These data also featured in a second study, about T cells expressing NK-cell markers.

This clonotype was obtained from a woman aged 18-30 years in good health. The sequencing input was CD4+ T cells sorted from blood.

The CDR3 DNA reads TGTGCCAGCAGTTTAGAAGGGGGCGGAAGTGAAGCTTTCTTT. Translating gives CASSLEGGGSEAFF. J is TRBJ1-1 and V is TRBV12-3 or TRBV12-4; 7 bases align to TRBD1. V dropped 1 base and J dropped 7; count of bases not matched to a gene: 6. This CDR3 has 14 residues.